Following are 24 T cell receptor beta chains from one sample sequenced in a study of cytomegalovirus exposure and HLA in healthy donors. Generated by immunoSEQ multiplex PCR, the TCRdb table keeps only in-frame clones and is missing some. The sample includes some 150,000 clones, approximately 91% of them seen just once. The sequenced sample was PBMCs. The receptors stem from a woman aged 18-29 years in good health and CMV-seropositive.

This clone was seen ten or more times. This chain links TRBV5-1 with TRBJ2-7; possibly TRBD1 for D (6 bases). The CDR3 extends over 14 amino acids. V gave up 1 base and J gave up 6 bases, with 14 bases separating them. From germline, CDR1 is SGHRS and CDR2 YFSETQ. CDR3 sequence: CASSLSQGIGEQYF. In DNA form, the CDR3 reads TGCGCCAGCAGCTTGTCACAGGGAATTGGCGAGCAGTACTTC.

J is TRBJ2-2 and V is TRBV10-1; 13 bases are a match to TRBD2. J was trimmed by 5 bases and V by 5 bases; bases with no gene match: 2. Germline loops: CDR1 WNHNN, CDR2 SYGVQD (reference sequence). The CDR3 covers 15 residues. The CDR3 spells CASSSTSGRTGELFF. The DNA of the CDR3 is TGCGCCAGCAGTTCGACTAGCGGGAGGACCGGGGAGCTGTTTTTT.

The V call is TRBV6-5, the J call TRBJ2-1; TRBD2 is a possible D gene (5 bases). Per the germline V gene, CDR1 is MNHEY and CDR2 is SVGAGI. With 2 bases removed from V and 7 bases from J, the gap between germline ends came to 6 bases. The CDR3 sequence is 12 residues long. CDR3 region: CASSYRGNEQFF. For the CDR3, the DNA is TGTGCCAGCAGTTACCGAGGGAATGAGCAGTTCTTC.

The gene calls are TRBV14 and TRBJ1-2; TRBD1 is a possible D gene (5 bases). V gave up 1 base and J gave up 8 bases, with 11 bases separating them. Germline V gene lookup returns CDR1 SGHDN and CDR2 FVKESK. The CDR3 contains 13 residues. The DNA for the CDR3 is TGTGCCAGCAGCCAAGTGGGCGGGGACGGCTACACCTTC. Its translation: CASSQVGGDGYTF.

This clone was observed a single time. The V and J genes are TRBV9 and TRBJ2-5, with D perhaps TRBD1 (6 bases). Germline V gene sequence: CDR1 SGDLS, CDR2 YYNGEE. V dropped 3 bases and J dropped 3 bases, with 15 bases sitting between them. CDR3 length: 15 residues. The CDR3 DNA reads TGTGCCAGCAGCGAGATGGGAAACAGGGAAGAGACCCAGTACTTC. Translating it yields CASSEMGNREETQYF.

The chain links TRBV19 to TRBJ1-4, with 7 positions matching TRBD1. Germline CDR1 reads LNHDA; CDR2 reads SQIVND (reference sequence). The CDR3 spans 14 residues. The V gene end was trimmed by 4 bases and the J gene end by 4 bases; junction bases not matched to a gene: 3. The CDR3 is CASSKTGLNEKLFF. CDR3 DNA sequence: TGTGCCAGTAGTAAGACAGGGCTTAATGAAAAACTGTTTTTT.

This clone occurred a few times. This chain joins TRBV7-8 and TRBJ2-7, with a possible D match to TRBD1 (5 bases). Trimming pared 5 bases from V and 7 bases from J, leaving 21 bases between. This CDR3 has 15 residues. Looked up from germline, CDR1 is SGHVS and CDR2 is FQNEAQ. In nucleotides, the CDR3 is TGTGCCAGCAGCCTGACAGCCTCCCCCTCGTTAGAGCAGTACTTC. Amino acids: CASSLTASPSLEQYF.

V and J are TRBV7-9 and TRBJ2-1; 9 nucleotides align to TRBD1. CDR1 SEHNR and CDR2 FQNEAQ come from the germline V gene (reference sequence). With 6 bases clipped from V and 11 bases from J, the junction kept 8 bases outside the gene matches. The CDR3 totals 13 residues. CDR3 sequence: CASSGRQGEKQFF. The CDR3 DNA sequence: TGTGCCAGCAGTGGGCGACAGGGGGAAAAGCAGTTCTTC.

This rearrangement joins TRBV5-6 to TRBJ2-7; TRBD1 is a possible D gene (7 bases). CDR1 SGHDT and CDR2 YYEEEE come from the germline V gene. Trimming removed 1 base at V and 4 bases at J, with 9 bases between. The CDR3 sequence is 13 residues long. The chain's CDR3 is CASSLQGGYEQYF. In DNA form, the CDR3 reads TGTGCCAGCAGCTTGCAGGGGGGTTACGAGCAGTACTTC.

The genes are TRBV11-3 and TRBJ2-5, with TRBD2 as a possible D gene (6 bases). The V end lost 8 bases, the J end lost 4 bases, and 11 bases lay between the germline ends. Germline lookup yields CDR1 SGHNT and CDR2 YENEEA. The CDR3 totals 12 residues. The CDR3 reads CASGRQTETQYF. In nucleotides, the CDR3 is TGTGCCAGCGGGAGGCAAACAGAGACCCAGTACTTC.

This clone has just one count. This rearrangement joins TRBV6-5 to TRBJ2-3; D remains ambiguous. Deletions cut 2 bases from V and 6 bases from J, with 3 bases between. The germline V gene encodes CDR1 MNHEY and CDR2 SVGAGI. The CDR3 consists of 11 residues. This CDR3 is CASSYADTQYF. CDR3 coding DNA: TGTGCCAGCAGTTACGCGGATACGCAGTATTTT.

The V gene is TRBV2, the J gene TRBJ2-7, with TRBD2 matching 11 bases. V lost 0 bases and J lost 7; bases outside the gene matches: 14. The germline CDR1 and CDR2 sequences are SNHLY and FYNNEI. CDR3 length: 18 amino acids. The CDR3: CASSEALRGTSGLQEQYF. Here the CDR3 DNA reads TGTGCCAGCAGTGAAGCGCTTCGGGGGACTAGCGGCTTGCAAGAGCAGTACTTC.

V gene TRBV28 combines with J gene TRBJ2-7, with TRBD2 matching 10 bases. Germline V CDR1 and CDR2: MDHEN, SYDVKM. The trim removed 5 bases at V and 3 bases at J, leaving 7 bases unmatched. There are 15 residues in the CDR3. CDR3 in amino acids: CASSTPGTSVYEQYF. DNA of the CDR3: TGTGCCAGCAGTACGCCCGGGACTAGCGTCTACGAGCAGTACTTC. Drawing the rest from reference TRBV28 and TRBJ2-7, the complete variable domain is DVKVTQSSRYLVKRTGEKVFLECVQDMDHENMFWYRQDPGLGLRLIYFSYDVKMKEKGDIPEGYSVSREKKERFSLILESASTNQTSMYLCASSTPGTSVYEQYFGPGTRLTVT.

The table lists this clone with a count of one. The V and J genes are TRBV27 and TRBJ2-1; 10 bases are shared with TRBD2. Germline V gene lookup returns CDR1 MNHEY and CDR2 SMNVEV (reference sequence). The CDR3 runs 16 residues. The J segment lost 9 bases and the V segment lost 5 bases, leaving 13 bases of the junction unmatched. The CDR3 loop is CASSPKGQGLALEQFF. The CDR3 nucleotides read TGTGCCAGCAGTCCCAAAGGACAGGGACTAGCGCTTGAGCAGTTCTTC.

J is TRBJ1-5 and V is TRBV4-1, with D possibly TRBD1 on 5 matching bases. The CDR3 is 15 amino acids. The germline V gene encodes CDR1 MGHRA and CDR2 YSYEKL. V lost 4 bases, J lost 2 bases, and 12 bases lay in between. The chain's CDR3 is CASSPGFLGNQPQHF. For the CDR3, the DNA is TGCGCCAGCAGCCCAGGGTTTTTAGGCAATCAGCCCCAGCATTTT.

The V call is TRBV30, the J call TRBJ2-3, with 11 bases fitting TRBD1. Per germline, CDR1 GTSNPN and CDR2 SVGIG (reference sequence). Germline trimming cut 5 bases from V and 2 bases from J; bases unmatched to any gene: 3. CDR3 length equals 14 residues. CDR3 sequence reads: CAWGQGAYTDTQYF. The CDR3 DNA follows: TGTGCCTGGGGACAGGGGGCGTACACAGATACGCAGTATTTT. Based on the CDR3 plus reference TRBV30 and TRBJ2-3, the full variable domain is SQTIHQWPATLVQPVGSPLSLECTVEGTSNPNLYWYRQAAGRGLQLLFYSVGIGQISSEVPQNLSASRPQDRQFILSSKKLLLSDSGFYLCAWGQGAYTDTQYFGPGTRLTVL.

Note on this clone: The junction does not match germline at one end; this may be a read error. V is TRBV7-2 and J is TRBJ2-7; D remains unclear. Germline CDR1 reads SGHTA; CDR2 reads FQGNSA. The CDR3 extends over 11 amino acids. The CDR3 sequence is CASSLSHEQYF. In DNA form, the CDR3 reads TGTGCCAGCAGCCTCTCCCACGAGCAGTACTTC. Together with reference TRBV7-2 and TRBJ2-7, the CDR3 gives the full variable domain: GAGVSQSPSNKVTEKGKDVELRCDPISGHTALYWYRQSLGQGLEFLIYFQGNSAPDKSGLPSDRFSAERTGGSVSTLTIQRTQQEDSAVYLCASSLSHEQYFGPGTRLTVT.

This rearrangement joins TRBV5-4 to TRBJ2-7, with 9 bases aligning to TRBD2. J gave up 4 bases and V 0 bases, and 8 bases lay outside the gene matches. This CDR3 spans 16 amino acids. Germline V lookup: CDR1 SGHNT, CDR2 YYREEE (reference sequence). DNA of the CDR3: TGTGCCAGCAGCTTGGGTGGCGGGAGGGCCGTATACGAGCAGTACTTC. Protein product: CASSLGGGRAVYEQYF.

The chain recombines TRBV28 with TRBJ1-5, with TRBD1 matching over 12 bases. V dropped 6 bases and J dropped 6; count of bases not matched to a gene: 9. CDR1 is MDHEN and CDR2 is SYDVKM in the germline V gene. CDR3 size: 16 residues. In DNA form, the CDR3 reads TGTGCCAGCAGCTCACCCGGGACAGGGGGCAGTCAGCCCCAGCATTTT. Protein: CASSSPGTGGSQPQHF.

This clone was counted a single time. The same CDR3 arises from other DNA sequences in this sample as well. The rearrangement joins TRBV30 to TRBJ1-5, with D possibly matching TRBD1 (6 bases). The CDR3 has 13 residues. CDR1 is GTSNPN and CDR2 is SVGIG in the germline V gene (reference sequence). Between the trimmed V and J ends, which lost 0 bases and 4 bases, there was a span of 7 bases. The CDR3 spells CAWSVRGNQPQHF. CDR3 in DNA: TGTGCCTGGAGTGTAAGGGGGAATCAGCCCCAGCATTTT.

This clone was counted between two and nine times. The chain combines TRBV7-9 with TRBJ1-2, with 8 bases identical to TRBD1. The CDR3 extends over 15 amino acids. Germline V gene data show CDR1 as SEHNR and CDR2 as FQNEAQ (reference sequence). Germline trimming cut 4 bases from V and 3 bases from J; bases unmatched to any gene: 7. As DNA, the CDR3 is TGTGCCAGCAGCTCGCAGACAGGGGCGGACTATGGCTACACCTTC. This codes for CASSSQTGADYGYTF. Together with reference TRBV7-9 and TRBJ1-2, the CDR3 gives the full variable domain: DTGVSQNPRHKITKRGQNVTFRCDPISEHNRLYWYRQTLGQGPEFLTYFQNEAQLEKSRLLSDRFSAERPKGSFSTLEIQRTEQGDSAMYLCASSSQTGADYGYTFGSGTRLTVV.

The chain joins TRBV9 to TRBJ2-1; no firm D call. Trimming took off 4 bases at V and 2 bases at J, with 19 bases between the two ends. In germline, CDR1 is SGDLS, CDR2 YYNGEE. The length of the CDR3 is 17 residues. The CDR3 nucleotides are TGTGCCAGCAGCCGACCCTTAGGTAGCTGGACCTACAATGAGCAGTTCTTC. This sequence encodes CASSRPLGSWTYNEQFF.

In its sample, this clone was seen once. The J gene is TRBJ2-1, the V gene TRBV2; TRBD2 matches at 10 bases. The junction had 5 bases not matched to a gene; V was cut back by 1 base and J by 2 bases. This CDR3 has 17 residues. The germline gives CDR1 SNHLY, CDR2 FYNNEI. The CDR3, as DNA: TGTGCCAGCAGTGAAGGCCCTAGCGGGAGACCCTACAATGAGCAGTTCTTC. Translating gives CASSEGPSGRPYNEQFF.

The chain carries TRBV27 and TRBJ2-3, with unresolved D. The V gene lost 1 base and the J gene lost 2 bases, with 10 bases spanning the gap. The CDR3 is made up of 15 amino acids. CDR1 is MNHEY, CDR2 SMNVEV, per germline (reference sequence). CDR3 nucleotide sequence: TGTGCCAGCAGTTTATTGGGCTATCTCACAGATACGCAGTATTTT. It codes for CASSLLGYLTDTQYF.